What follows is one T cell receptor beta chain and its context. This sample was included in a study of blood T cell repertoires in COVID-19. Trimming shortened V by 4 bases and J by 0 bases, and 9 bases separated the two germline ends. CDR3 length: 14 residues. CDR1 is LGHNA and CDR2 is YSLEER in the germline V gene. The table came from immunoSEQ multiplex PCR; TCRdb's copy has only in-frame clones and leaves some out. The sample comprises 37,000 or so clones, roughly 80% of which are singletons, and approximately 1.9% rests with the top ten. Material: peripheral blood. The sequence derives from a man aged 55 to 70 with active COVID-19. This chain joins TRBV4-3 and TRBJ1-1; possibly TRBD1 for D (5 bases). The CDR3 region is CASSPPGVNTEAFF. CDR3 coding DNA: TGCGCCAGCAGCCCACCGGGGGTGAACACTGAAGCTTTCTTT.